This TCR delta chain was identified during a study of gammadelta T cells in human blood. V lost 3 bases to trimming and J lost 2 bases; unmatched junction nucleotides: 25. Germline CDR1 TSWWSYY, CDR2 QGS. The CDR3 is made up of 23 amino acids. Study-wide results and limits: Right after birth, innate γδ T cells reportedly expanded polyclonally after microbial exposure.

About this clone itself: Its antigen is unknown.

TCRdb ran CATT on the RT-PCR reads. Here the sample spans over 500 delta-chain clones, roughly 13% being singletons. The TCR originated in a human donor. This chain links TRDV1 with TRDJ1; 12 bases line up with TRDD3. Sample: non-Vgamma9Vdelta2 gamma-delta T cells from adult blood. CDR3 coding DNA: TGTGCTCTTGGGGACTACTGCCTACTTGGGTACTGGGGGATACCCCTCGGAACCGATAAACTCATCTTT. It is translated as CALGDYCLLGYWGIPLGTDKLIF.